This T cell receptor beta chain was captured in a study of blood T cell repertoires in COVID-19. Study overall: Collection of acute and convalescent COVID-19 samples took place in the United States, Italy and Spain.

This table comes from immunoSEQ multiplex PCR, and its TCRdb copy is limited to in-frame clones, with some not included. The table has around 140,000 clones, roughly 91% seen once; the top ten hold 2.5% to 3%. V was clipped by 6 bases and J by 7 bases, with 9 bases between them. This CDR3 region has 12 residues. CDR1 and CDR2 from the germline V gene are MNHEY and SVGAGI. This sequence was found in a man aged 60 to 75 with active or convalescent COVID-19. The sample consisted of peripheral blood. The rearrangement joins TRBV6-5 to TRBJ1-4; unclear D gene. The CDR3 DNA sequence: TGTGCCAGCAGCGTTATAGTTGAAAAACTGTTTTTT. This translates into CASSVIVEKLFF.